This T cell receptor beta chain originates from a study of human T cells and chemical hapten exposure. Turning to the study itself: Patients' scalps got diphenylcyclopropenone weekly throughout the roughly 25-week study.

The CDR3 is made up of 15 amino acids. Trimming took 4 bases from V and 13 from J; bases not matched to a gene: 11. The germline V gene encodes CDR1 MDHEN and CDR2 SYDVKM. Stated time point: patch test 3, about 24 weeks after DPC sensitization. Described treatment: therapeutic diphenylcyclopropenone sensitization with weekly scalp DPC. The study drew its donors from alopecia patients who were 18 to 70 years old and suitable for DPC. Extraction of total RNA was performed on unfractionated whole blood. Separate cDNA molecules received unique molecular identifiers, which the library attached to them. TCRdb re-derived calls from the RACE reads in MiXCR, one entry per CDR3 protein. The sample records about 190,000 distinct CDR3 sequences, about 22% being singletons.

The sequence derives from a woman in her thirties or forties with alopecia areata. Some clones in this sample may be carry-over from other donors' samples. The V and J genes are TRBV28 and TRBJ2-1; 12 bases match TRBD2. Specimen: whole blood, collected in connection with sensitization to the hapten diphenylcyclopropenone (DPC). The DNA for the CDR3 is TGTGCCAGCAGTTCCGGAACCTCTAGCGGGAGGGTCCAGTTCTTC. Translation: CASSSGTSSGRVQFF.